A selection of T cell receptor beta chains follows, all from one sample in a study of blood T cells in healthy people across ages. Using its own MiXCR run on the 5' RACE reads, TCRdb lists one record per CDR3 protein. The repertoire has over 1,500,000 distinct CDR3 sequences, about 50% of them found once; the top ten carry approximately 2.1%. Input material: blood. These receptors came from a woman in her forties in good health. CDR3s include the opening cysteine and the closing phenylalanine or tryptophan. D genes are given only for firm matches. Rows give clone size only sometimes, using once, few, many, or a class for an expanded clone.

V: TRBV13
J: TRBJ1-2
size: few
D: TRBD1
CDR3: CASSVRGEYGYTF
DNA: TGTGCCAGCAGCGTCAGGGGGGAATATGGCTACACCTTC

V: TRBV20-1
J: TRBJ2-7
size: .
D: TRBD2
CDR3: CSASPTSGGADEQYF
DNA: TGCAGTGCTAGCCCAACTAGCGGGGGGGCCGACGAGCAGTACTTC

V: TRBV4-2
J: TRBJ2-1
size: .
D: TRBD2
CDR3: CASSQESSGGPSNNEQFF
DNA: TGTGCCAGCAGCCAAGAGTCTAGCGGGGGGCCCTCCAACAATGAGCAGTTCTTC

V: TRBV11-2
J: TRBJ2-4
size: .
D: .
CDR3: CASSSGDIAKNIQYF
DNA: TGTGCCAGCAGCTCAGGAGATATAGCCAAAAACATTCAGTACTTC

V: TRBV6-5
J: TRBJ2-1
size: few
D: .
CDR3: CASSSGVDEQFF
DNA: TGTGCCAGCAGTTCGGGGGTGGATGAGCAGTTCTTC

V: TRBV2
J: TRBJ2-7
size: .
D: TRBD2
CDR3: CASSGATSGGPQFYEQYF
DNA: TGTGCCAGCAGTGGGGCCACTAGCGGGGGCCCCCAGTTCTACGAGCAGTACTTC

V: TRBV7-2
J: TRBJ2-5
size: few
D: .
CDR3: CASSMTGETQYF
DNA: TGTGCCAGCAGTATGACGGGGGAGACCCAGTACTTC

V: TRBV6-2/TRBV6-3
J: TRBJ2-3
size: .
D: .
CDR3: CASSYPADFTDTQYF
DNA: TGTGCCAGCAGTTACCCGGCAGATTTTACAGATACGCAGTATTTT

V: TRBV9
J: TRBJ1-2
size: few
D: TRBD1
CDR3: CASSAQRRDRVGYTF
DNA: TGTGCCAGCAGCGCCCAAAGGCGGGACAGGGTCGGCTACACCTTC

V: TRBV5-1
J: TRBJ2-6
size: .
D: .
CDR3: CASSPHSPAGVSSGANVLTF
DNA: TGCGCCAGCAGCCCCCATTCCCCGGCAGGGGTCAGCTCTGGGGCCAACGTCCTGACTTTC

V: TRBV29-1
J: TRBJ2-5
size: many
D: .
CDR3: CSVALSQETQYF
DNA: TGCAGCGTAGCGTTATCCCAAGAGACCCAGTACTTC

V: TRBV12-3/TRBV12-4
J: TRBJ1-3
size: .
D: .
CDR3: CASSSIGGNTIYF
DNA: TGTGCCAGCAGTTCAATTGGTGGAAACACCATATATTTT

V: TRBV7-9
J: TRBJ2-3
size: .
D: .
CDR3: CAGTGYDTDTQYF
DNA: TGTGCCGGGACGGGGTATGACACAGATACGCAGTATTTT

V: TRBV11-1
J: TRBJ2-3
size: .
D: .
CDR3: CASSRHGRTLNTDTQYF
DNA: TGTGCCAGCAGCCGGCACGGAAGGACATTAAACACAGATACGCAGTATTTT

V: TRBV6-2/TRBV6-3
J: TRBJ2-5
size: .
D: .
CDR3: CASSYEVARAGETQYF
DNA: TGTGCCAGCAGTTACGAAGTGGCCAGGGCTGGAGAGACCCAGTACTTC

V: TRBV27
J: TRBJ2-6
size: .
D: TRBD1
CDR3: CASSYLGTGRLAGANVLTF
DNA: TGTGCCAGCAGCTACCTAGGGACAGGGAGGTTGGCTGGGGCCAACGTCCTGACTTTC

V: TRBV27
J: TRBJ2-7
size: few
D: TRBD1
CDR3: CASSPGAGTGTYEQYF
DNA: TGTGCCAGCAGTCCTGGGGCCGGGACAGGGACCTACGAGCAGTACTTC

V: TRBV3-1
J: TRBJ1-1
size: .
D: .
CDR3: CASSSSLRGVGVAFF
DNA: TGTGCCAGCAGCTCGTCACTCAGAGGCGTGGGAGTAGCTTTCTTT

V: TRBV5-1
J: TRBJ2-1
size: few
D: .
CDR3: CASSVEWRTLEQFF
DNA: TGCGCCAGCAGCGTGGAGTGGAGGACTCTAGAGCAGTTCTTC

V: TRBV12-3/TRBV12-4
J: TRBJ2-1
size: few
D: .
CDR3: CASREDDRASSQFF
DNA: TGTGCCAGCAGAGAAGACGACAGAGCCAGTTCGCAGTTCTTC

V: TRBV5-1
J: TRBJ2-2
size: .
D: .
CDR3: CAAPGELFF
DNA: TGCGCTGCCCCCGGGGAGCTGTTTTTT

V: TRBV6-2/TRBV6-3
J: TRBJ2-1
size: .
D: TRBD1
CDR3: CASETPGQGFNEQFF
DNA: TGTGCCAGCGAGACTCCGGGACAGGGGTTCAATGAGCAGTTCTTC